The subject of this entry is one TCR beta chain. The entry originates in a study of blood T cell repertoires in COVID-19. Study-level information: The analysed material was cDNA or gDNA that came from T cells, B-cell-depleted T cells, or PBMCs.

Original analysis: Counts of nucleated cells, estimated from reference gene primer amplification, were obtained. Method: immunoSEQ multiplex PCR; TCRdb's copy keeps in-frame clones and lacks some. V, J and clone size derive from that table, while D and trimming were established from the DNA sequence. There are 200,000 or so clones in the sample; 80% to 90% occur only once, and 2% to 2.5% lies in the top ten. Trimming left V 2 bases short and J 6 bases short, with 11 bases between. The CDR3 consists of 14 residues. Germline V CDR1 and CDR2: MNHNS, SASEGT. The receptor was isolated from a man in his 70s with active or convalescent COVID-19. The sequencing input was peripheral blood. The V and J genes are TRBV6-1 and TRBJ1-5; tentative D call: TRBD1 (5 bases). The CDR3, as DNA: TGTGCCAGCAGTGAAACTATCGGGGGTCAGCCCCAGCATTTT. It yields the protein CASSETIGGQPQHF.